This T cell receptor (beta chain) was sequenced during a study of beta chain features in type 1 diabetes. About the research overall: No age, gender or cell yield differences were seen between patients and healthy donors.

The entirety of the isolated RNA underwent reverse transcription, so expressed TCRB transcripts were sequenced. Sequencing was performed with immunoSEQ multiplex PCR; in TCRdb, only in-frame clones are kept and a portion is missing. Seen here are roughly 160,000 clones, about 7.9% observed once, and the top ten hold roughly 0.46%. A word on this clone: Its antigen is not known.

Study-level findings and limits: Researchers cautioned that cDNA sequencing could over-represent cells with high TCR expression. TCRB CDR3 length was moderately but significantly reduced in all four CD4+ subsets of Type 1 diabetes patients. Among type 1 diabetes patients, VDJ junctions had fewer insertions and more deletions.

Each of the CD4+ naive, central memory, regulatory and stem cell-like memory populations was sorted via CD45RO/CCR7/CD25/CD127/CD95/CD27. The CDR3 extends over 17 amino acids. Trimming removed 4 bases from V and 10 bases from J, with 23 bases in between. In germline, CDR1 is MDHEN, CDR2 SYDVKM. The sequenced sample was central memory CD4+ T cells from blood. V is TRBV28 and J is TRBJ1-6, with D possibly being TRBD1 (6 bases). This sequence was found in a man aged 18-30 years with type 1 diabetes. CDR3 in DNA: TGTGCCAGCAGTTCAATCCGGACAGCCATCGGAGCCTCACCCCTCCACTTT. It yields the protein CASSSIRTAIGASPLHF.